The 5 T cell receptor beta chains below come from one sample, sequenced in a study of regulatory T cells in long-lasting Graves disease. Arm-PCR of CDR3 regions with iRepertoire HTBI primers generated TCR beta libraries. Each CDR3 protein is one row after TCRdb ran MiXCR on the multiplex PCR reads. This table holds roughly 350,000 distinct CDR3 sequences, around 15% found once. Time point in this sample: newly diagnosed GD, antithyroid drugs for less than 3 months. PBMC RNA served as the TCR library source. Another study also made use of these data, one on T cells in Graves' hyperthyroidism and ophthalmopathy.

Source: peripheral blood mononuclear cells (PBMCs), taken at new diagnosis, from a patient treated with antithyroid drugs. The receptors were gathered from a young woman with Graves disease.

There are a few counts of this clonotype. The chain recombines TRBV6-5 with TRBJ2-6, with D uncertain. Germline loops: CDR1 MNHEY, CDR2 SVGAGI. V lost 0 bases, J lost 1 base, and 4 bases lay in between. CDR3 length: 15 residues. The CDR3, as DNA: TGTGCCAGCAGTTACTCGGGGTCTGGGGCCAACGTCCTGACTTTC. It codes for CASSYSGSGANVLTF.

This clonotype was seen ten or more times. The V gene is TRBV6-1, the J gene TRBJ1-5; D uncertain. This CDR3 comprises 15 residues. Germline CDR1 is MNHNS and CDR2 is SASEGT. The V end was cut by 6 bases, the J end by 2 bases, with 14 bases between. The CDR3 spells CASRDAGFGNQPQHF. The CDR3 coding sequence is TGTGCCAGCAGGGACGCGGGGTTCGGCAATCAGCCCCAGCATTTT.

This clonotype occurred many times. The V gene is TRBV7-2, the J gene TRBJ2-3; 13 bases match TRBD2. V was pared by 4 bases and J by 6 bases, with 10 bases of the junction left unmatched. The CDR3 sequence is 17 residues long. Germline V gives CDR1 SGHTA, CDR2 FQGNSA. CDR3 sequence reads: CASSSITSGRAGDTQYF. As DNA, the CDR3 is TGTGCCAGCAGCTCGATCACTAGCGGGAGGGCCGGTGATACGCAGTATTTT. The full variable domain, its missing parts supplied by reference TRBV7-2 and TRBJ2-3, is GAGVSQSPSNKVTEKGKDVELRCDPISGHTALYWYRQSLGQGLEFLIYFQGNSAPDKSGLPSDRFSAERTGGSVSTLTIQRTQQEDSAVYLCASSSITSGRAGDTQYFGPGTRLTVL.

This clonotype was observed a few times. The gene calls are TRBV7-8 and TRBJ1-3, with TRBD1 matching 8 bases. Germline CDR1 and CDR2: SGHVS and FQNEAQ. Trimming removed 4 bases from V and 1 base from J; junction bases left unmatched: 3. CDR3 length equals 15 residues. Here the CDR3 reads CASSSRGPSGNTIYF. The DNA for the CDR3 is TGTGCCAGCAGCTCCAGGGGGCCTTCTGGAAACACCATATATTTT.

This clonotype has at least ten counts. The chain couples TRBV12-3 or TRBV12-4 to TRBJ2-3; 7 nucleotides align to TRBD1. The CDR3 consists of 17 residues. V trimming: 6 bases; J trimming: 2 bases; junction bases outside the gene matches: 14. This chain's CDR3 is CASRKARQGPHTDTQYF. The CDR3 DNA sequence: TGTGCCAGCAGGAAAGCTCGACAGGGACCTCACACAGATACGCAGTATTTT.